A single count supports the clone carrying this T cell receptor (beta chain). This record belongs to a study of blood T cell repertoires in COVID-19. Overall study context: Some COVID-19 samples were acute and others convalescent; all came from the United States, Italy and Spain. T cells, B-cell-depleted T cells, or PBMCs provided the cDNA or gDNA that served as material.

Germline V CDR1 and CDR2: SGHKS, YYEKEE (reference sequence). This CDR3 contains 16 residues. The V gene lost 4 bases and the J gene lost 0 bases, with 16 bases spanning the gap. In the original workflow: By means of reference gene primer amplification, nucleated cell counts were estimated. Clones were sequenced by immunoSEQ multiplex PCR, and TCRdb holds only the in-frame ones, with some missing. V and J calls and clone size are those listed in that table; D and trimming were worked out from the DNA. The sample includes 100,000 to 150,000 clones, approximately 83% of them seen just once. The sequence was obtained from a woman between 45 and 65 years old with acute or convalescent COVID-19. The sample taken for sequencing was peripheral blood. The V and J genes are TRBV5-5 and TRBJ1-1; tentatively, D is TRBD1 (5 bases). DNA for the CDR3: TGTGCCAGCAGCGTTCGGGGGGGAACCATGAACACTGAAGCTTTCTTT. Amino acid sequence: CASSVRGGTMNTEAFF.